These T cell receptor beta chains were read from a single sample in a study of blood T cell repertoires in COVID-19. Sequencing used immunoSEQ multiplex PCR; TCRdb keeps in-frame clones, though not all of them. The sample comprises about 75,000 clones, 74% of which are singletons, and approximately 2.4% rests with the top ten. What was sequenced was peripheral blood. The source is a human donor with acute or convalescent COVID-19. The donor label of this sample is uncertain. Both conserved end residues are part of each CDR3. A D gene is named only where the DNA matches it firmly. Size tells how often a clone was seen (once, few, many) or the class of an expanded clone, and some rows leave it out.

>NA|TRBJ1-6|TRBV5-5|NA
TGTGCCAGCAGCTGGTCAAGCGGACCGGGAATGAGCTCCTATAATTCACCCCTCCACTTT
CASSWSSGPGMSSYNSPLHF
>NA|TRBJ2-1|TRBV7-9|NA
TGTGCCAGCAGTTCGATTATCCGGGATCACAATGAGCAGTTCTTC
CASSSIIRDHNEQFF
>NA|TRBJ2-1|TRBV3-1/TRBV3-2|TRBD2
TGTGCCAGCAGCCAAGAGCTGTCTAGCGGGGGTCCGAATGAGCAGTTCTTC
CASSQELSSGGPNEQFF
>NA|TRBJ1-1|TRBV18|NA
TGTGCCAGCTCAGCCTTGGGACAAGTAGCTGAAGCTTTCTTT
CASSALGQVAEAFF
>NA|TRBJ2-3|TRBV7-9|TRBD2
TGTGCCAGCTCGAAGGGGACTAGCGGGGAAACAGATACGCAGTATTTT
CASSKGTSGETDTQYF
>NA|TRBJ2-7|TRBV5-3|TRBD1
TGTGCCAGAAGCTTGTCGACAGGGGGTTGCTACGAGCAGTACTTC
CARSLSTGGCYEQYF
>NA|TRBJ1-5|TRBV19|TRBD1
TGTGCCAGTAGTCTTACCGGACAGGGAAAGGTTCAGCCCCAGCATTTT
CASSLTGQGKVQPQHF
>few|TRBJ2-1|TRBV5-1|TRBD2
TGCGCCAGCAGCTCCACCGGGACTAGCGGGAGGGCATCCTACAATGAGCAGTTCTTC
CASSSTGTSGRASYNEQFF
>NA|TRBJ2-7|TRBV5-4|TRBD1
TGTGCCAGCAGCCAGAACAGGGGAGACGAGCAGTACTTC
CASSQNRGDEQYF
>NA|TRBJ1-4|TRBV3-1/TRBV3-2|NA
TGTGCCAGCAGTCTTCAAGGGGGTTTTACTAATGAAAAACTGTTTTTT
CASSLQGGFTNEKLFF
>NA|TRBJ1-1|TRBV28|TRBD1
TGTGCCAGCAGTCCACAGGGGTACACTGAAGCTTTCTTT
CASSPQGYTEAFF
>NA|TRBJ2-5|TRBV28|TRBD2
TGTGCCAGCAGTCCGAGACTAGCGGGGGTGCAAGAGACCCAGTACTTC
CASSPRLAGVQETQYF
>NA|TRBJ2-5|TRBV24-1|NA
TGTGCCACCAGTGATTTGCAGGGAACCCAAGAGACCCAGTACTTC
CATSDLQGTQETQYF
>NA|TRBJ1-1|TRBV6-5|TRBD1
TGTGCCAGCAGACAAGAACAGGGGAGGTTTACTGAAGCTTTCTTT
CASRQEQGRFTEAFF
>few|TRBJ2-1|TRBV6-5|TRBD2
TGTGCTCACAGCTCTTCGAGCGGGAGGGCCGGACAGTTCTTC
CAHSSSSGRAGQFF
>NA|TRBJ2-1|TRBV5-1|TRBD2
TGCGCCAGCAGCTTGATTGGACTAGCGGGAGATGAGCAGTTCTTC
CASSLIGLAGDEQFF
>NA|TRBJ2-1|TRBV7-9|TRBD2
TGTGCCAGCAGCTCGCCGGGACTAGCGGGTAATGAGCAGTTCTTC
CASSSPGLAGNEQFF
>few|TRBJ2-5|TRBV5-6|NA
TGTGCCAGCAGCTCGGATCTTGACAGAAGAGAGACCCAGTACTTC
CASSSDLDRRETQYF
>NA|TRBJ2-7|TRBV18|TRBD2
TGTGCCAGTGGCCGGGGGGGCCAAGGATATCAGTACTTC
CASGRGGQGYQYF
>NA|TRBJ1-1|TRBV28|NA
TGTGCCAGCACCCAGGGGTTGAACACTGAAGCTTTCTTT
CASTQGLNTEAFF
>NA|TRBJ2-3|TRBV7-8|NA
TGTGCCAGCAGCCGAGGGGCGACAGCCCCTAGCACAGATACGCAGTATTTT
CASSRGATAPSTDTQYF
>NA|TRBJ2-3|TRBV4-1|NA
TGCGCCAGCAGCCAATATATGGGAGGACCGAATACGCAGTATTTT
CASSQYMGGPNTQYF
>NA|TRBJ2-5|TRBV7-3|NA
TGTGCCAGCAGCTTCGACAGGCAAGAGACCCAGTACTTC
CASSFDRQETQYF
>NA|TRBJ1-1|TRBV11-3|TRBD1
TGTGCCAGCAGCACTCAGGGGGCGGGTGAAGCTTTCTTT
CASSTQGAGEAFF
>NA|TRBJ2-1|TRBV5-1|NA
TGCGCCAGCAGCTTAAAGGGGCCTGAGCAGTTCTTC
CASSLKGPEQFF
>NA|TRBJ2-2|TRBV7-9|NA
TGTGCCAGCAGCCCCGGGGGGCGGGGGCGCGGCACCGGGGAGCTGTTTTTT
CASSPGGRGRGTGELFF
>few|TRBJ1-4|TRBV7-2|NA
TGTGCCAGCAGCTTAGAACCCTTCCGGGAAAAACTGTTTTTT
CASSLEPFREKLFF
>NA|TRBJ1-3|TRBV25-1|NA
TGTGCCAGCACGGGGTATATCGGAAACACCATATATTTT
CASTGYIGNTIYF
>NA|TRBJ2-3|TRBV5-8|TRBD1
TGTGCCAGCAGCCTCCAGGGGGACCTCACAGATACGCAGTATTTT
CASSLQGDLTDTQYF
>NA|TRBJ1-4|TRBV5-5|NA
TGTGCCAGCAGCTTCCCGGGGGGCGCCGGTGAAAAACTGTTTTTT
CASSFPGGAGEKLFF
>NA|TRBJ2-3|TRBV25-1|TRBD2
TGTGCCAGCAGACCGGGACTAGCGGGAGCTGATACGCAGTATTTT
CASRPGLAGADTQYF
>NA|TRBJ1-5|TRBV19|NA
TGTGCCAGTAGCGGTCTTAATAGCAATCAGCCCCAGCATTTT
CASSGLNSNQPQHF
>NA|TRBJ2-1|TRBV6-9|TRBD2
TGTGCCAGCAGTTATGGCGGGGGTTACAATGAGCAGTTCTTC
CASSYGGGYNEQFF
>once|TRBJ1-5|TRBV5-8|NA
TGTGCCAGCAGCACTGGGCCAGGGGACAATCAGCCCCAGCATTTT
CASSTGPGDNQPQHF
>NA|TRBJ1-6|TRBV7-3|TRBD1
TGTGCCAGCAGCTCGACAGGGGGGTATTCACCCCTCCACTTT
CASSSTGGYSPLHF
>NA|TRBJ2-7|TRBV27|TRBD2
TGTGCCAGCAGTAGCCTAGCGGCACCGTACGAGCAGTACTTC
CASSSLAAPYEQYF
>NA|TRBJ1-1|TRBV7-6|TRBD1
TGTGCCAGCAGCTTAAAGTGGGGACAGGGGGGAATCCACACTGAAGCTTTCTTT
CASSLKWGQGGIHTEAFF
>NA|TRBJ2-3|TRBV7-2|NA
TGTGCCAGCAGCTTAAAACGGGAGATTGTTACGCAGTATTTT
CASSLKREIVTQYF
>few|TRBJ1-2|TRBV19|TRBD1
TGTGCCAGTAGTGGGGACAGCTATGGCTACACCTTC
CASSGDSYGYTF
>NA|TRBJ1-2|TRBV9|NA
TGTGCCAGCAGCGAAAGGGGGAGCTATGGCTACACCTTC
CASSERGSYGYTF
>few|TRBJ2-1|TRBV29-1|TRBD2
TGCAGCGTTGATCGCGGGGGGGCTTACAATGAGCAGTTCTTC
CSVDRGGAYNEQFF
>few|TRBJ2-1|TRBV18|NA
TGTGCCAGCTCACCCACGAGGAATGAGCAGTTCTTC
CASSPTRNEQFF
>NA|TRBJ1-6|TRBV2|TRBD1
TGTGCCAGCAGTGAAGCGGTAAACAGGGGCCGCTTCGCGCGACCCCTCCACTTT
CASSEAVNRGRFARPLHF
>NA|TRBJ2-1|TRBV28|TRBD2
TGTGCCAGCAGCCTGGCGGGGGGGCCCTACAATGAGCAGTTCTTC
CASSLAGGPYNEQFF
>NA|TRBJ1-6|TRBV2|TRBD1
TGTGCCAGCAGTGAGCTGGACAGGACTAATTCACCCCTCCACTTT
CASSELDRTNSPLHF
>NA|TRBJ2-7|TRBV7-2|NA
TGTGCCAGCAGCTTTTCTCTAGGAGACTACGAGCAGTACTTC
CASSFSLGDYEQYF
>NA|TRBJ2-1|TRBV20-1|NA
TGCAGTGCTAATATGCGGGGCGAGCAGTTCTTC
CSANMRGEQFF
>NA|TRBJ2-5|TRBV7-9|NA
TGTGCCAGCAGCTTAGTCGGGGGTTTGGGAGAGACCCAGTACTTC
CASSLVGGLGETQYF
>NA|TRBJ2-5|TRBV9|TRBD2
TGTGCCAGCAGCGTAGGTCCTAGCGGGAGGGGTGAGACCCAGTACTTC
CASSVGPSGRGETQYF
>NA|TRBJ1-5|TRBV29-1|NA
TGCAGCGTAGCAGGACAGAATAGCAATCAGCCCCAGCATTTT
CSVAGQNSNQPQHF
>NA|TRBJ1-2|TRBV5-1|NA
TGCGCCAGCAGCTCTCTGACGGGCTATGGCTACACCTTC
CASSSLTGYGYTF
>NA|TRBJ2-7|TRBV10-3|TRBD2
TGTGCCATCACGCGGGAGGGCCGCCACGAGCAGTACTTC
CAITREGRHEQYF
>NA|TRBJ1-1|TRBV18|NA
TGTGCCAGCTCACCACTTGGGGCTTGGGGTACTGAAGCTTTCTTT
CASSPLGAWGTEAFF